Below are 5 T cell receptor beta chains sequenced from a single sample in a study of cytomegalovirus exposure and HLA in healthy donors. Only in-frame clones appear in the TCRdb table, and some are missing; sequencing was by immunoSEQ multiplex PCR. The repertoire holds 120,000 to 150,000 clones, with roughly nine tenths as singletons. Sequenced material: PBMCs. The receptors originated from a young woman in good health and CMV-seropositive.

This clone was counted between two and nine times. The chain couples TRBV5-1 to TRBJ2-2, with D perhaps TRBD2 (6 bases). CDR3 length: 17 amino acids. The ends were cut back, 0 bases at V and 1 base at J, with 13 bases in the middle. CDR1 and CDR2 (germline): SGHRS, YFSETQ. The CDR3 here is CASSLEGSGLNTGELFF. The CDR3 DNA reads TGCGCCAGCAGCTTGGAGGGCAGCGGGCTGAACACCGGGGAGCTGTTTTTT.

The V gene is TRBV6-6, the J gene TRBJ1-1, with D uncertain. Germline lookup yields CDR1 MNHNY and CDR2 SVGAGI (reference sequence). The CDR3 has 14 amino acids. The V gene lost 0 bases and the J gene lost 0 bases, with 5 bases spanning the gap. The CDR3 region has the DNA TGTGCCAGCAGTTACTCGAGGGTGAACACTGAAGCTTTCTTT. Amino acid sequence: CASSYSRVNTEAFF.

The CDR3 loop reads CASSLAGAALMFF. Here the CDR3 DNA reads TGTGCCAGCAGTTTAGCAGGGGCCGCACTAATGTTTTTT. This chain connects TRBV28 to TRBJ1-4; D is possibly TRBD1 (6 bases). The CDR3 sequence is 13 residues long. Germline V CDR1 and CDR2: MDHEN, SYDVKM. With 2 bases removed from V and 15 bases from J, the gap between germline ends came to 16 bases.

The chain employs TRBV6-5 and TRBJ2-7; 8 bases fit TRBD2. After removal of 8 bases from V and 4 bases from J, the junction contained 13 bases not matched to a gene. The germline gives CDR1 MNHEY, CDR2 SVGAGI. This CDR3 spans 15 amino acids. The CDR3 DNA reads TGTGCCAGCGCGAAAGATGCGGGAGGCTCTTACGAGCAGTACTTC. It codes for CASAKDAGGSYEQYF.

The chain employs TRBV21-1 and TRBJ1-2. TRBV21-1 is a pseudogene. The length of the CDR3 is 15 residues. CDR3 in amino acids: CASSKALDSESGYTF. The CDR3 coding sequence is TGTGCCAGCAGCAAAGCGCTAGACTCCGAGAGCGGCTACACCTTC.